The rows below give T cell receptor beta chains drawn from one sample of a study of T cells in localized non-small cell lung cancer. The data were produced by immunoSEQ multiplex PCR, yet TCRdb's version contains in-frame clones alone and is incomplete. The table lists 25,000 to 35,000 clones, 92% of them singletons. Sample: peripheral blood, taken before any cancer treatment. These receptors all stem from a female donor older than 55 with stage I lung adenocarcinoma. The CDR3 runs from the conserved cysteine through the conserved F or W. The order of the fields is J gene, clone size, D gene, V gene, CDR3 DNA, CDR3 protein. The D gene is left open where the match is weak. Size is omitted from some rows. Given values are once, few, many or a class for expanded clones.

TRBJ2-2,-,TRBD2,TRBV6-1,TGTGCCAGCACCAAAGCGGGGGGCGGGGAGCTGTTTTTT,CASTKAGGGELFF
TRBJ1-6,once,-,TRBV5-1,TGCGCCAGCAGCCGGGAGACAGCGGATAGAGGCTCACCCCTCCACTTT,CASSRETADRGSPLHF
TRBJ1-1,-,-,TRBV5-6,TGTGCCAGCAGCTTGTCTGGGGGCAGGGCCGCTGAAGCTTTCTTT,CASSLSGGRAAEAFF
TRBJ2-2,-,TRBD1,TRBV5-1,TGCGCCAGCAGCCCCCTTGCAGGGGGCACCGGGGAGCTGTTTTTT,CASSPLAGGTGELFF
TRBJ2-7,-,-,TRBV19,TGTGCCAGTAGTATAGGGAAAGCGCAGTACTTC,CASSIGKAQYF
TRBJ2-7,-,-,TRBV7-2,TGTGCCAGCAGCTTAAGCCGGGCCAGGAGGGAGCAGTACTTC,CASSLSRARREQYF
TRBJ2-5,-,-,TRBV5-4,TGTGCCAGCAGCGTTTCCTTCGATACGGGGGTTGAGACCCAGTACTTC,CASSVSFDTGVETQYF
TRBJ2-1,-,TRBD2,TRBV9,TGTGCCAGCAGTGCTTCGACTAGCGGGGGGGACAATGAGCAGTTCTTC,CASSASTSGGDNEQFF
TRBJ2-7,-,TRBD2,TRBV5-1,TGCGCCAGCAGCCTCATAGCGGGGGGCTTCTACGAGCAGTACTTC,CASSLIAGGFYEQYF
TRBJ2-2,-,-,TRBV14,TGTGCCAGCAGCCAAGACAGGCCCGGGGAGCTGTTTTTT,CASSQDRPGELFF
TRBJ2-5,-,-,TRBV2,TGTGCCAGCAGAGGGGGGTTGGGGGGTGAGCAGTACTTC,CASRGGLGGEQYF
TRBJ2-3,-,-,TRBV19,TGTGCCAGTAGTATCGGCAGGCCCCTCGCAGATACGCAGTATTTT,CASSIGRPLADTQYF
TRBJ1-1,-,-,TRBV7-9,TGTGCCAGCAGCTTAGACACGGCCACTGAAGCTTTCTTT,CASSLDTATEAFF
TRBJ1-1,once,-,TRBV9,TGTGCCAGCAGCGTAGGTGAAACGGCGAACACTGAAGCTTTCTTT,CASSVGETANTEAFF
TRBJ1-2,-,-,TRBV6-6,TGTGCCAGCAGCCCTACTCGGACATTTAACTATGGCTACACCTTC,CASSPTRTFNYGYTF
TRBJ2-2,-,-,TRBV4-3,TGCGCCAGCAGCCAAGGGCGGCGGAACACCGGGGAGCTGTTTTTT,CASSQGRRNTGELFF
TRBJ2-5,-,TRBD1,TRBV23-1,TGCGCCAGCAGTCAATCATATTTCGCAGGGGGTCATAAAGAGACCCAGTACTTC,CASSQSYFAGGHKETQYF